Shown below are 6 T cell receptor beta chains from a single sample sequenced in a study of shared clonotypes between healthy human individuals. Assay: immunoSEQ multiplex PCR; the TCRdb copy retains only in-frame clones and omits some. The sample has about 1.5 million clones, about 98% seen once. What was sequenced was naive CD4+ T cells sorted from blood. Subset reported: CD45RA+ positively selected. Receptors originate from a young man in good health.

The rearrangement links TRBV14 to TRBJ1-1; D gene ambiguous. The CDR3 sequence is 13 residues long. The ends were cut back, 3 bases at V and 1 base at J, with 6 bases in the middle. Germline-derived CDR1 and CDR2 are SGHDN and FVKESK. CDR3 region: CASSHPTNTEAFF. CDR3 DNA: TGTGCCAGCAGCCATCCAACGAACACTGAAGCTTTCTTT.

The chain links TRBV6-1 to TRBJ2-7; a possible D gene is TRBD1 (6 bases). V lost 3 bases to trimming and J lost 6 bases, with 15 bases between them. The CDR3 consists of 14 residues. CDR1 is MNHNS, CDR2 SASEGT, per germline. The CDR3 loop is CASSEQGQGSEQYF. The DNA of the CDR3 is TGTGCCAGCAGTGAGCAGGGGCAGGGCTCCGAGCAGTACTTC.

CDR3 region: CASSLDGAGASASYEQYF. CDR3 DNA: TGTGCCAGCAGCTTAGATGGGGCAGGCGCTAGTGCTTCCTACGAGCAGTACTTC. The rearrangement uses TRBV11-2 and TRBJ2-7, with D possibly being TRBD1 (5 bases). V was shortened by 0 bases and J by 1 base, with 19 bases between the two germline ends. Germline V gene sequence: CDR1 SGHAT, CDR2 FQNNGV. The CDR3 covers 18 residues.

The chain employs TRBV15 and TRBJ2-7, with 7 positions matching TRBD1. CDR1 LNHNV and CDR2 YYDKDF come from the germline V gene (reference sequence). With 0 bases clipped from V and 6 bases from J, the junction kept 8 bases outside the gene matches. This CDR3 has 15 residues. CDR3 sequence: CATSRDPDRVSEQYF. The CDR3, as DNA: TGTGCCACCAGCAGAGACCCTGACAGGGTCTCCGAGCAGTACTTC.

The chain links TRBV7-2 to TRBJ1-5, with D possibly TRBD1 on 5 matching bases. Germline CDR1 SGHTA, CDR2 FQGNSA. Between the trimmed V and J ends, which lost 3 bases and 4 bases, there was a span of 22 bases. This CDR3 comprises 18 residues. Here the CDR3 DNA reads TGTGCCAGCAGCTTCGGTTCGCTTTGGGACGGTGAGAATCAGCCCCAGCATTTT. Translating it yields CASSFGSLWDGENQPQHF.

This chain uses TRBV11-3 with TRBJ2-1, with a tentative D call TRBD2 (5 bases). This CDR3 region has 14 residues. Trimming removed 5 bases from V and 4 bases from J, with 12 bases in between. CDR1 SGHNT and CDR2 YENEEA come from the germline V gene. This chain's CDR3 is CASSLLSGYNEQFF. The CDR3 DNA follows: TGTGCCAGCAGCCTCTTATCGGGGTACAATGAGCAGTTCTTC.